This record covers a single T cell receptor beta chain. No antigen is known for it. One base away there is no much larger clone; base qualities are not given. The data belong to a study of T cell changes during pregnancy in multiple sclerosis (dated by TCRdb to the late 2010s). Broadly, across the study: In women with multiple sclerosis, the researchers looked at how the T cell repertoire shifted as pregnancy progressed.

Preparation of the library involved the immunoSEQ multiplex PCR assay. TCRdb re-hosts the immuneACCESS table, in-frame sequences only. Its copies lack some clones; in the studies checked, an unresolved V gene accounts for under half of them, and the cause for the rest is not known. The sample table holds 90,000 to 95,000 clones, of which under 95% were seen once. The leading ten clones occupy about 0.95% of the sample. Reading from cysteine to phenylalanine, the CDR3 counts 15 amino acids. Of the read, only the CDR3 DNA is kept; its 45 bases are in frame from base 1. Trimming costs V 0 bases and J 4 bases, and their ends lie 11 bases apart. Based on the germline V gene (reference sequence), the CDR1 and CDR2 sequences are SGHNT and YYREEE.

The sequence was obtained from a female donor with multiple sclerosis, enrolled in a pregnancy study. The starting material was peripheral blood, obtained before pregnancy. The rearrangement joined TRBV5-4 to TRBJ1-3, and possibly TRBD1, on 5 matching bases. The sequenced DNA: TGTGCCAGCAGCTTGGAAAGGGGCACAGGAAACACCATATATTTT. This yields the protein CASSLERGTGNTIYF.